The 31 T cell receptor beta chains presented below share a single source sample, sequenced in a study of CD8 T cells in Susac syndrome. Random hexamers were used to reverse transcribe an amount of roughly 0.45 to 1 ug RNA. TCRdb reprocessed the immunoSEQ multiplex PCR reads via MiXCR and lists one record per CDR3 protein. Of roughly 80,000 distinct CDR3 sequences listed, approximately 94% were seen once; the top ten hold 0.52%. Sequencing used CD8+ T cells from PBMCs. These receptors all come from a human donor with Susac syndrome.

The chain combines TRBV4-2 with TRBJ2-7; 9 bases map to TRBD2. The CDR3 consists of 18 residues. V lost 0 bases, J lost 4 bases, and 13 bases stayed unmatched. Germline-derived CDR1 and CDR2 are LGHNA and YNFKEQ. CDR3 nucleotides: TGTGCCAGCAGCCAAGATTCCTTGATTCTAGCGGGGTATTACGAGCAGTACTTC. Amino acid sequence: CASSQDSLILAGYYEQYF.

The chain is built from TRBV29-1 and TRBJ1-2, with D possibly TRBD1 on 6 matching bases. CDR3 size: 11 residues. Germline CDR1 SQVTM, CDR2 ANQGSEA. Trimming stripped 6 bases from V and 6 bases from J, with 11 bases between. CDR3 residues: CSVAGTNGYTF. The DNA of the CDR3 is TGCAGCGTGGCCGGGACAAATGGCTACACCTTC. The full variable domain, with the rest looked up from reference TRBV29-1 and TRBJ1-2, is SAVISQKPSRDICQRGTSLTIQCQVDSQVTMMFWYRQQPGQSLTLIATANQGSEATYESGFVIDKFPISRPNLTFSTLTVSNMSPEDSSIYLCSVAGTNGYTFGSGTRLTVV.

The chain has TRBV5-1 and TRBJ2-3; the D gene is possibly TRBD1 (6 bases). Germline V CDR1 and CDR2: SGHRS, YFSETQ. V was pared by 0 bases and J by 1 base, with 6 bases between. The CDR3 totals 14 residues. CDR3 loop: CASSLEGGTDTQYF. For the CDR3, the DNA is TGCGCCAGCAGCTTGGAGGGGGGCACAGATACGCAGTATTTT.

V and J are TRBV4-1 and TRBJ1-5; D gene unclear. The germline V gene has CDR1 MGHRA and CDR2 YSYEKL. V lost 4 bases and J 0 bases, leaving 10 bases between the germline ends. The CDR3 is 15 residues long. Here the CDR3 reads CASSPLTDSNQPQHF. For the CDR3, the DNA is TGCGCCAGCAGCCCTCTTACAGATAGCAATCAGCCCCAGCATTTT.

The V and J genes are TRBV9 and TRBJ1-6, with 8 bases fitting TRBD1. After removal of 1 base from V and 7 bases from J, the junction contained 7 bases not matched to a gene. The CDR3 sequence is 16 residues long. Germline CDR1 is SGDLS and CDR2 is YYNGEE. The CDR3 DNA reads as TGTGCCAGCAGCGTAAGACAGGGGCAGGGGAATTCACCCCTCCACTTT. Translated: CASSVRQGQGNSPLHF.

Here the CDR3 reads CASSLGPRQPQHF. CDR3 sequence (DNA): TGTGCCAGCAGCTTGGGACCTCGTCAGCCCCAGCATTTT. The chain joins TRBV7-6 to TRBJ1-5; tentatively, D is TRBD1 (5 bases). Trimming took off 3 bases at V and 6 bases at J, with 9 bases between the two ends. CDR3 size: 13 residues. CDR1 SGHVS and CDR2 FNYEAQ come from the germline V gene.

The chain has TRBV7-9 and TRBJ1-1; 7 nucleotides align to TRBD1. CDR3 length: 14 residues. The V gene end was trimmed by 6 bases and the J gene end by 4 bases; junction bases not matched to a gene: 8. The germline V gene encodes CDR1 SEHNR and CDR2 FQNEAQ (reference sequence). CDR3 nucleotide sequence: TGTGCCAGCAGGGACGTGGACAGGAGCACTGAAGCTTTCTTT. Translation gives CASRDVDRSTEAFF.

The rearrangement links TRBV28 to TRBJ2-7; D unclear. The CDR3 extends over 15 amino acids. Trimming shortened V by 2 bases and J by 3 bases, and 14 bases separated the two germline ends. Germline values: CDR1 MDHEN, CDR2 SYDVKM. The CDR3 sequence: CASSLGFNRGYEQYF. The CDR3 DNA reads as TGTGCCAGCAGTTTAGGGTTTAATAGAGGCTACGAGCAGTACTTC.

The chain links TRBV12-3 or TRBV12-4 to TRBJ2-3; 9 bases fit TRBD2. V shed 1 base and J 6 bases; nucleotides not matched to a gene: 2. The CDR3 spans 14 residues. The CDR3 coding sequence is TGTGCCAGCAGTTTAGTTCTAGCGGGGGATACGCAGTATTTT. It translates to CASSLVLAGDTQYF.

V is TRBV6-5 and J is TRBJ1-4; weak D call: TRBD1 (5 bases). Trimming took off 6 bases at V and 5 bases at J, with 13 bases between the two ends. The CDR3 totals 14 residues. Germline CDR1 and CDR2: MNHEY and SVGAGI. Here the CDR3 DNA reads TGTGCCAGCAGACCCGGGACCCAGAATGAAAAACTGTTTTTT. Amino acid sequence: CASRPGTQNEKLFF.

The chain employs TRBV20-1 and TRBJ2-7, with D perhaps TRBD2 (5 bases). The CDR3 is 14 residues long. Germline V gives CDR1 DFQATT, CDR2 SNEGSKA (reference sequence). Trimming removed 0 bases from V and 4 bases from J, with 13 bases in between. The CDR3 region has the DNA TGCAGTGCTAGAGATGGAGGCGTTGATTACGAGCAGTACTTC. Protein sequence: CSARDGGVDYEQYF.

The chain has TRBV27 and TRBJ2-4; TRBD1 might be the D (5 bases). The CDR3 is 16 amino acids. The V end lost 5 bases, the J end lost 4 bases, and 18 bases lay between the germline ends. Germline loops: CDR1 MNHEY, CDR2 SMNVEV (reference sequence). The CDR3 nucleotides are TGTGCCAGCAGTCCCCGCCCTCCAGGGATTAAAAACATTCAGTACTTC. Protein product: CASSPRPPGIKNIQYF.

The chain joins TRBV12-3 or TRBV12-4 to TRBJ2-1; tentatively, D is TRBD2 (5 bases). Trimming pared 4 bases from V and 5 bases from J, leaving 6 bases between. The CDR3 is 12 amino acids. The CDR3 nucleotides read TGTGCCAGCAGTTCCGGGGACAATGAGCAGTTCTTC. It specifies CASSSGDNEQFF.

This sequence joins TRBV6-2 or TRBV6-3 and TRBJ1-1, with no clear D. V dropped 2 bases and J dropped 6 bases, with 7 bases sitting between them. Germline-derived CDR1 and CDR2 are MNHEY and SVGEGT. The CDR3 is 12 residues long. This chain's CDR3 is CASSYPTPEAFF. The CDR3 nucleotides are TGTGCCAGCAGTTACCCTACACCTGAAGCTTTCTTT.

CDR3 protein: CASSTLGDRGRETQYF. The CDR3 DNA reads TGTGCCAGCAGTACCCTCGGGGACAGGGGCCGGGAGACCCAGTACTTC. This chain joins TRBV6-1 and TRBJ2-5; 10 nucleotides match TRBD1. The CDR3 consists of 16 residues. CDR1 and CDR2 (germline): MNHNS, SASEGT. With V trimmed by 5 bases and J by 5 bases, 11 bases remained unmatched.

This clonotype was seen just once. V and J are TRBV15 and TRBJ1-1, with D possibly being TRBD1 (5 bases). Germline CDR1 LNHNV, CDR2 YYDKDF (reference sequence). V was pared by 5 bases and J by 4 bases, with 17 bases between. CDR3 length equals 15 residues. CDR3 nucleotide sequence: TGTGCCACCAGCCCGTCACGGAGGGGAGGCACTGAAGCTTTCTTT. It specifies CATSPSRRGGTEAFF. Complete variable domain (other parts from reference TRBV15 and TRBJ1-1): DAMVIQNPRYQVTQFGKPVTLSCSQTLNHNVMYWYQQKSSQAPKLLFHYYDKDFNNEADTPDNFQSRRPNTSFCFLDIRSPGLGDTAMYLCATSPSRRGGTEAFFGQGTRLTVV.

The chain is built from TRBV12-3 or TRBV12-4 and TRBJ2-1; 10 nucleotides match TRBD1. CDR3 size: 15 residues. The trim removed 7 bases at V and 9 bases at J, leaving 12 bases unmatched. This chain's CDR3 is CASTTSGTGEFEQFF. CDR3 sequence (DNA): TGTGCCAGCACCACCTCCGGGACAGGGGAGTTTGAGCAGTTCTTC.

This chain joins TRBV7-6 and TRBJ2-2; D is ambiguous. Between the trimmed V and J ends, which lost 2 bases and 6 bases, there was a span of 16 bases. The CDR3 has 16 residues. Germline V CDR1 and CDR2: SGHVS, FNYEAQ. Here the CDR3 reads CASSLKVFGVSGELFF. DNA for the CDR3: TGTGCCAGCAGCTTAAAGGTGTTTGGGGTGTCCGGGGAGCTGTTTTTT. Filled out from reference TRBV7-6 and TRBJ2-2, the complete variable domain reads GAGVSQSPRYKVTKRGQDVALRCDPISGHVSLYWYRQALGQGPEFLTYFNYEAQQDKSGLPNDRFSAERPEGSISTLTIQRTEQRDSAMYRCASSLKVFGVSGELFFGEGSRLTVL.

The V gene is TRBV9, the J gene TRBJ2-1; D possibly corresponds to TRBD1 (7 bases). V was cut by 4 bases and J by 3 bases, with 8 bases left in between. This CDR3 contains 13 residues. Germline V CDR1 and CDR2: SGDLS, YYNGEE. This CDR3 reads CASSQGGYNEQFF. Written as DNA, the CDR3 is TGTGCCAGCAGCCAGGGGGGCTACAATGAGCAGTTCTTC. Complete variable domain (other parts from reference TRBV9 and TRBJ2-1): DSGVTQTPKHLITATGQRVTLRCSPRSGDLSVYWYQQSLDQGLQFLIQYYNGEERAKGNILERFSAQQFPDLHSELNLSSLELGDSALYFCASSQGGYNEQFFGPGTRLTVL.

The chain uses TRBV7-9 and TRBJ2-3; D unresolved. Deletions cut 1 base from V and 4 bases from J, with 3 bases between. CDR1 is SEHNR, CDR2 FQNEAQ, per germline (reference sequence). The CDR3 is made up of 12 amino acids. CDR3 in amino acids: CASSLDPDTQYF. The CDR3 DNA follows: TGTGCCAGCAGCTTAGATCCAGATACGCAGTATTTT. Full variable domain (outside the CDR3, taken from reference TRBV7-9 and TRBJ2-3): DTGVSQNPRHKITKRGQNVTFRCDPISEHNRLYWYRQTLGQGPEFLTYFQNEAQLEKSRLLSDRFSAERPKGSFSTLEIQRTEQGDSAMYLCASSLDPDTQYFGPGTRLTVL.

V and J are TRBV13 and TRBJ2-1, with 7 bases that match TRBD2. V was clipped by 5 bases and J by 9 bases; unmatched bases: 13. The CDR3 has 15 residues. CDR1 and CDR2 from the germline V gene are PRHDT and FYEKMQ (reference sequence). The CDR3 DNA reads as TGTGCCAGCAGCAAGAGGTCAGGGTGGGGGGGTGAGCAGTTCTTC. Encoded protein: CASSKRSGWGGEQFF.

The rearrangement joins TRBV10-3 to TRBJ2-1; D not certain. V dropped 2 bases and J dropped 12 bases, with 11 bases sitting between them. The CDR3 totals 12 residues. From germline, CDR1 is ENHRY and CDR2 SYGVKD. In nucleotides, the CDR3 is TGTGCCATCAGTGAGGGGGTGGACGCGCAGTTCTTC. Protein sequence: CAISEGVDAQFF.

This chain connects TRBV7-2 to TRBJ1-5, with D perhaps matching TRBD1 (5 bases). Germline CDR1 reads SGHTA; CDR2 reads FQGNSA. Trimming cost V 3 bases and J 0 bases, with 6 bases left between them. The CDR3 extends over 14 amino acids. The CDR3 reads CASSFGHSNQPQHF. CDR3 nucleotides: TGTGCCAGCAGCTTCGGACATAGCAATCAGCCCCAGCATTTT.

The chain joins TRBV7-9 to TRBJ2-5, with a weak D call TRBD2 (6 bases). This CDR3 has 11 residues. Trimming took off 3 bases at V and 10 bases at J, with 9 bases between the two ends. Per the germline V gene, CDR1 is SEHNR and CDR2 is FQNEAQ (reference sequence). Here the CDR3 reads CASSFGEDQYF. CDR3 sequence (DNA): TGTGCCAGCAGCTTCGGGGAGGACCAGTACTTC.

The V gene is TRBV28, the J gene TRBJ1-6; no reliable D call. Germline V gene lookup returns CDR1 MDHEN and CDR2 SYDVKM. The CDR3 contains 15 residues. V lost 4 bases to trimming and J lost 4 bases, with 11 bases between them. Here the CDR3 reads CASSSPVVYNSPLHF. CDR3 bases: TGTGCCAGCAGTTCTCCAGTTGTTTATAATTCACCCCTCCACTTT.

The chain recombines TRBV7-6 with TRBJ2-1; 10 nucleotides line up with TRBD2. This CDR3 region has 13 residues. Germline loops: CDR1 SGHVS, CDR2 FNYEAQ. V lost 7 bases, J lost 8 bases, and 5 bases stayed unmatched. CDR3 protein: CASTLAGWDEQFF. CDR3 bases: TGTGCCAGCACACTAGCGGGGTGGGATGAGCAGTTCTTC.

This chain links TRBV5-1 with TRBJ2-7, with D perhaps matching TRBD2 (5 bases). The V end was cut by 4 bases, the J end by 6 bases, with 11 bases between. CDR1 SGHRS and CDR2 YFSETQ come from the germline V gene. The CDR3 extends over 12 amino acids. The CDR3 region is CASSPDGLEQYF. CDR3 nucleotides: TGCGCCAGCAGCCCCGACGGACTCGAGCAGTACTTC.

In its sample, this clonotype was seen a few times. V usage is TRBV2 and J usage is TRBJ2-7, with D perhaps matching TRBD1 (5 bases). CDR3 length equals 14 residues. Per germline, CDR1 SNHLY and CDR2 FYNNEI. Trimming pared 4 bases from V and 3 bases from J, leaving 13 bases between. The CDR3 nucleotides are TGTGCCAGCAGTGGGCAGACAGCTTTCTACGAGCAGTACTTC. This sequence encodes CASSGQTAFYEQYF. The whole variable domain, remainder taken from reference TRBV2 and TRBJ2-7, is EPEVTQTPSHQVTQMGQEVILRCVPISNHLYFYWYRQILGQKVEFLVSFYNNEISEKSEIFDDQFSVERPDGSNFTLKIRSTKLEDSAMYFCASSGQTAFYEQYFGPGTRLTVT.

The chain is built from TRBV27 and TRBJ2-2; D may be TRBD2 (6 bases). Germline V gives CDR1 MNHEY, CDR2 SMNVEV (reference sequence). This CDR3 has 15 amino acids. The V gene lost 7 bases and the J gene lost 5 bases, with 17 bases spanning the gap. The CDR3: CASTSSGTETGELFF. In nucleotides, the CDR3 is TGTGCCAGCACCTCCTCCGGGACTGAGACCGGGGAGCTGTTTTTT.

The CDR3 sequence is CAWSVSWTGRASGYTF. CDR3 nucleotide sequence: TGTGCCTGGAGCGTATCCTGGACAGGGAGAGCCTCCGGCTACACCTTC. This rearrangement joins TRBV30 to TRBJ1-2; 8 bases are a match to TRBD1. V trimming: 3 bases; J trimming: 8 bases; junction bases outside the gene matches: 17. The CDR3 is 16 amino acids. Germline CDR1 GTSNPN, CDR2 SVGIG (reference sequence).

This clonotype came up once. This sequence joins TRBV7-8 and TRBJ2-7; D unresolved. There are 13 residues in the CDR3. Germline loops: CDR1 SGHVS, CDR2 FQNEAQ. Trimming shortened V by 5 bases and J by 6 bases, and 14 bases separated the two germline ends. The CDR3: CASSPGPVSEQYF. The CDR3 DNA reads TGTGCCAGCAGCCCCGGGCCCGTATCCGAGCAGTACTTC.